This T cell receptor (beta chain) comes out of a study of T cell changes during pregnancy in multiple sclerosis. V was trimmed by 3 bases and J by 3 bases, leaving 8 bases between them. From germline, CDR1 is SEHNR and CDR2 FQNEAQ (reference sequence). The CDR3 covers 14 residues. Sequenced by immunoSEQ multiplex PCR; TCRdb stores in-frame clones only, minus some. The repertoire holds approximately 97,000 clones, with 90% to 95% as singletons. The input for sequencing was peripheral blood, taken after pregnancy. This sequence originates from a female donor in good health, enrolled as a control in a pregnancy study. This chain uses TRBV7-9 with TRBJ1-4; D unresolved. CDR3: CASSLGRANEKLFF. Here the CDR3 DNA reads TGTGCCAGCAGCTTGGGTCGGGCTAATGAAAAACTGTTTTTT.